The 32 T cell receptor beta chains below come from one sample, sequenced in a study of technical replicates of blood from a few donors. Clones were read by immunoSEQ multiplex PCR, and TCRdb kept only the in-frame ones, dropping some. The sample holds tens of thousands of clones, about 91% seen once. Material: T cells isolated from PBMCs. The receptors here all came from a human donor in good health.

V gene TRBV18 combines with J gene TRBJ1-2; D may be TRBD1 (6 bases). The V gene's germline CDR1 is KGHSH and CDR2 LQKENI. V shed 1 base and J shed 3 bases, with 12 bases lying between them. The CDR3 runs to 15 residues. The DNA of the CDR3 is TGTGCCAGCTCACCACAGTGGACAGATCACTATGGCTACACCTTC. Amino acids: CASSPQWTDHYGYTF.

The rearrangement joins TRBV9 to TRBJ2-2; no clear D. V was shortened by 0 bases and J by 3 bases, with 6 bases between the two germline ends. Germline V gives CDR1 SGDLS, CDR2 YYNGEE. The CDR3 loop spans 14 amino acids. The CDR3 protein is CASSVVPDTGELFF. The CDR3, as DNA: TGTGCCAGCAGCGTAGTACCAGACACCGGGGAGCTGTTTTTT.

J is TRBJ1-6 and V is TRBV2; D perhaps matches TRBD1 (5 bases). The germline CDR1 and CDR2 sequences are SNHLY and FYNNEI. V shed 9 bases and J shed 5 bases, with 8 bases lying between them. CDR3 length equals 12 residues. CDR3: CARQENNSPLHF. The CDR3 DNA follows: TGTGCCAGACAGGAAAATAATTCACCCCTCCACTTT.

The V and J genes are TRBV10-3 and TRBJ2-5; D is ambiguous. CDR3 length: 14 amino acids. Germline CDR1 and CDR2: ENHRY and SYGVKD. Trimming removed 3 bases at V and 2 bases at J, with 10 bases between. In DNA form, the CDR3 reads TGTGCCATCAGTGACCCCGGAGCACAAGAGACCCAGTACTTC. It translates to CAISDPGAQETQYF.

CDR3 residues: CASSEGSGVNQPQHF. The CDR3 nucleotides are TGTGCCAGCAGTGAAGGATCAGGGGTCAATCAGCCCCAGCATTTT. This rearrangement joins TRBV6-1 to TRBJ1-5; the D gene is possibly TRBD1 (6 bases). V was clipped by 1 base and J by 3 bases, with 10 bases between them. Germline CDR1 and CDR2: MNHNS and SASEGT. This CDR3 comprises 15 residues.

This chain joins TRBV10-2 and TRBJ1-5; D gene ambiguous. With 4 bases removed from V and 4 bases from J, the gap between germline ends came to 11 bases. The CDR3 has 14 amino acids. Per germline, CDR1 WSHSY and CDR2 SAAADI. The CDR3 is CASSAALGNQPQHF. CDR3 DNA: TGCGCCAGCAGTGCGGCCCTCGGGAATCAGCCCCAGCATTTT.

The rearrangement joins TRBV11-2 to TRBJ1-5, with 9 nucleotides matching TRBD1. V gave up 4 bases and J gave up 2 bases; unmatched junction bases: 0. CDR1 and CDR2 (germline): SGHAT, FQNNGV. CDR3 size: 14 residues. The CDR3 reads CASSWTGGNQPQHF. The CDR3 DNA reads TGTGCCAGCAGCTGGACAGGGGGCAATCAGCCCCAGCATTTT.

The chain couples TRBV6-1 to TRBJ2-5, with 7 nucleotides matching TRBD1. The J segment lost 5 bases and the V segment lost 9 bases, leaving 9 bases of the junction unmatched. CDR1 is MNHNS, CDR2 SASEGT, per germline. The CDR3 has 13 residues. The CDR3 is CASKGQPLETQYF. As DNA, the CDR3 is TGTGCCAGTAAGGGACAGCCCCTGGAGACCCAGTACTTC.

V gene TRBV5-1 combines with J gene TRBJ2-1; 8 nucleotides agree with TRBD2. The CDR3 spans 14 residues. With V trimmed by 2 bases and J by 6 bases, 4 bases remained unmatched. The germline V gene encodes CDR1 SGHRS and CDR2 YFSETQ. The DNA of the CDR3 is TGCGCCAGCAGCTTCGGGGGGGCTCGCAATGAGCAGTTCTTC. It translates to CASSFGGARNEQFF.

The CDR3 spells CAISLGRSNQPQHF. Written as DNA, the CDR3 is TGTGCCATCTCCCTCGGGAGGTCCAATCAGCCCCAGCATTTT. The rearrangement uses TRBV10-3 and TRBJ1-5; D call uncertain. This CDR3 has 14 amino acids. Germline V gene lookup returns CDR1 ENHRY and CDR2 SYGVKD. Trimming pared 8 bases from V and 3 bases from J, leaving 14 bases between.

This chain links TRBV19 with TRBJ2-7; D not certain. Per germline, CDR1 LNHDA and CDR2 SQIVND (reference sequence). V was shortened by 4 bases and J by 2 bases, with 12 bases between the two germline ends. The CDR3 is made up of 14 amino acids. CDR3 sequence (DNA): TGTGCCAGTAGTACACTCTCTGAAACCTACGAGCAGTACTTC. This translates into CASSTLSETYEQYF.

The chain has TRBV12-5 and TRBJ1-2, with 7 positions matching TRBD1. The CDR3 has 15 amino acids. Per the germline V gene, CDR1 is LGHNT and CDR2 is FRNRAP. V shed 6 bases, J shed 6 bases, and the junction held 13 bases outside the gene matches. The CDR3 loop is CASGPGGGWSDGYTF. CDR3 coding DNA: TGTGCTAGTGGCCCGGGAGGGGGCTGGAGCGATGGCTACACCTTC. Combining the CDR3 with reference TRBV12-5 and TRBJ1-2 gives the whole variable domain DARVTQTPRHKVTEMGQEVTMRCQPILGHNTVFWYRQTMMQGLELLAYFRNRAPLDDSGMPKDRFSAEMPDATLATLKIQPSEPRDSAVYFCASGPGGGWSDGYTFGSGTRLTVV.

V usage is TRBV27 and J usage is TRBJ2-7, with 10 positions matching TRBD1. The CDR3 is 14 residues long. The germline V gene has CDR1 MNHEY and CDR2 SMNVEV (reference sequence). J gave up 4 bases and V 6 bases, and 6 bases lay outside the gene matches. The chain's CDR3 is CASRAGTGAYEQYF. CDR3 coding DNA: TGTGCCAGCAGGGCCGGGACAGGGGCTTACGAGCAGTACTTC.

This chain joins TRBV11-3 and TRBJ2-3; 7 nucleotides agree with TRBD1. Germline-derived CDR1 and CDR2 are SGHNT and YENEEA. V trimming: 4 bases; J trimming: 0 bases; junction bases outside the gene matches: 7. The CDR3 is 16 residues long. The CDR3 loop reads CASSSYRDRSTDTQYF. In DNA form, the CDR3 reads TGTGCCAGCAGCTCGTACCGGGACAGAAGCACAGATACGCAGTATTTT.

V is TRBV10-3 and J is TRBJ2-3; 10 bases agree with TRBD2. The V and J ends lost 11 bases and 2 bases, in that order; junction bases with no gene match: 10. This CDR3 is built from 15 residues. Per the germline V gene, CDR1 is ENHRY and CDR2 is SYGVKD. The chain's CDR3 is CASRGLAGDTDTQYF. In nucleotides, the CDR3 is TGTGCCTCCCGCGGGCTAGCGGGAGACACAGATACGCAGTATTTT.

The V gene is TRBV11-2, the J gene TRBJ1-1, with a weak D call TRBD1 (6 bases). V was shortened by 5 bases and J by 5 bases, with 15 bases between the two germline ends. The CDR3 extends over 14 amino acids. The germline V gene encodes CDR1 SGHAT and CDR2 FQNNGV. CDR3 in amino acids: CASSRRGGWTEAFF. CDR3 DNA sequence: TGTGCCAGCAGCCGTAGGGGGGGCTGGACTGAAGCTTTCTTT.

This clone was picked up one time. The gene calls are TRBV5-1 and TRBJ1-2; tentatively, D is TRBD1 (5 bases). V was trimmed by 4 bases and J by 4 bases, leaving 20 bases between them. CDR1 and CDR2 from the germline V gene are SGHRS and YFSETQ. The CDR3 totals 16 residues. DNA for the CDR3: TGCGCCAGCAGCCCTGGGGCTGGGGCGAAGACCTATGGCTACACCTTC. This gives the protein CASSPGAGAKTYGYTF.

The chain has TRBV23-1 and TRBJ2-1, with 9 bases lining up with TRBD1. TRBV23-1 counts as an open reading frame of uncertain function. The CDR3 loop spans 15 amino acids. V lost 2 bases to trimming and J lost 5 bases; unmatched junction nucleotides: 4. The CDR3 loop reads CASSQADRGNNEQFF. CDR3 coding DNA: TGCGCCAGCAGTCAAGCGGACAGGGGAAACAATGAGCAGTTCTTC.

In nucleotides, the CDR3 is TGCGCCAGCAGCCAAGCTAAAGTTCGGAGCACTGAAGCTTTCTTT. Translation gives CASSQAKVRSTEAFF. V is TRBV4-1 and J is TRBJ1-1; D remains unclear. This CDR3 comprises 15 residues. Trimming took 1 base from V and 4 from J, leaving 13 bases between them. In germline, CDR1 is MGHRA, CDR2 YSYEKL.

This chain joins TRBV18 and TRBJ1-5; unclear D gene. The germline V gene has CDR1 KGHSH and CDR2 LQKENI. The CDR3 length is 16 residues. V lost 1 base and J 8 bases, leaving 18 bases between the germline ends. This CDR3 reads CASSPRESGGAEPQHF. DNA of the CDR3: TGTGCCAGCTCACCACGGGAGTCGGGAGGAGCGGAGCCCCAGCATTTT.

CDR3 region: CASSLANTGELFF. The CDR3 nucleotides are TGTGCCAGCAGCCTAGCGAACACCGGGGAGCTGTTTTTT. This chain connects TRBV14 to TRBJ2-2; D gene unclear. The CDR3 runs 13 residues. The V and J ends lost 4 bases and 0 bases respectively, with 3 bases between them. Looked up from germline, CDR1 is SGHDN and CDR2 is FVKESK.

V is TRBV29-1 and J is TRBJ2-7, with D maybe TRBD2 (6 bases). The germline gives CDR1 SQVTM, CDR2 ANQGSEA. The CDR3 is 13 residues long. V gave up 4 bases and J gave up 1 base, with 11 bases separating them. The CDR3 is CSVGLGGSYEQYF. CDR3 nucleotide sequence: TGCAGCGTTGGCCTGGGGGGTTCCTACGAGCAGTACTTC.

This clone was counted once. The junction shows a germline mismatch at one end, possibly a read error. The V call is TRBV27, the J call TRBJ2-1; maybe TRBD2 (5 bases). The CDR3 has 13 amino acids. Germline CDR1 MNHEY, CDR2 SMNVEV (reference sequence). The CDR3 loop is CASRLLAKKEQFF. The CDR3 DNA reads TGTGCCAGCAGGTTATTAGCGAAGAAGGAGCAGTTCTTC.

The CDR3 sequence is CASSLEQGTNEKLFF. Written as DNA, the CDR3 is TGCGCCAGCAGCTTGGAACAGGGAACTAATGAAAAACTGTTTTTT. V and J are TRBV5-1 and TRBJ1-4, with a possible D match to TRBD1 (6 bases). The CDR3 is made up of 15 amino acids. V lost 0 bases to trimming and J lost 1 base, with 7 bases between them. Germline V gene lookup returns CDR1 SGHRS and CDR2 YFSETQ.

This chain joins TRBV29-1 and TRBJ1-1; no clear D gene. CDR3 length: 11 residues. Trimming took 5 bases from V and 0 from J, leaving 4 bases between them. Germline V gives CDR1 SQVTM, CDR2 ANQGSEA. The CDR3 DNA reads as TGCAGCGTTTCGGTGAACACTGAAGCTTTCTTT. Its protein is CSVSVNTEAFF. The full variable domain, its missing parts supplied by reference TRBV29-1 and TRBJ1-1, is SAVISQKPSRDICQRGTSLTIQCQVDSQVTMMFWYRQQPGQSLTLIATANQGSEATYESGFVIDKFPISRPNLTFSTLTVSNMSPEDSSIYLCSVSVNTEAFFGQGTRLTVV.

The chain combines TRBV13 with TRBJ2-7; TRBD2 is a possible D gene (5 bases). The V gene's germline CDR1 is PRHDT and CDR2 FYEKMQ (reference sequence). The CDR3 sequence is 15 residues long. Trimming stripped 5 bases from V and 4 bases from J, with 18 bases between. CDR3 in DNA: TGTGCCAGCAGCCCATTCATGGAGGAAAAATACGAGCAGTACTTC. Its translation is CASSPFMEEKYEQYF.

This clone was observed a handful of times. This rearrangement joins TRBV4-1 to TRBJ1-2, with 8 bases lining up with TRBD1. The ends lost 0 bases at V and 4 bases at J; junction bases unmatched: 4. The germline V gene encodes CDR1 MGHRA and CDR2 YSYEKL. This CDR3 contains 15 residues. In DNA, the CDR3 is TGCGCCAGCAGCCAAGAAAAACAGGGGGGCTATGGCTACACCTTC. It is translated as CASSQEKQGGYGYTF.

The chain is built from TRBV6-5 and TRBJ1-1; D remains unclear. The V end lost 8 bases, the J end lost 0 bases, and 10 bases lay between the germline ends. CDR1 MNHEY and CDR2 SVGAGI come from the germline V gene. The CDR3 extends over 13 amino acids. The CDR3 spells CASSIQLNTEAFF. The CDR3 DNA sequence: TGTGCCAGCTCAATACAACTGAACACTGAAGCTTTCTTT.

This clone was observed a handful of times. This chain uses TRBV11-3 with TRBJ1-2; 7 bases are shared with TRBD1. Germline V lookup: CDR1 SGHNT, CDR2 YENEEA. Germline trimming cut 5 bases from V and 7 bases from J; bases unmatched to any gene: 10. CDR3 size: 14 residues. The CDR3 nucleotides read TGTGCCAGCAGCACATCAGACAGGGCTGGTGGCTACACCTTC. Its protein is CASSTSDRAGGYTF.

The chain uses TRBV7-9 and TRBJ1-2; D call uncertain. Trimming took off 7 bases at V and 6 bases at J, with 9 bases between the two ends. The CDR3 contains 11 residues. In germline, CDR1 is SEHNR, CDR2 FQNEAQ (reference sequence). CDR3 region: CASNPGDGYTF. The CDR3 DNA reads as TGTGCCAGCAATCCCGGGGATGGCTACACCTTC.

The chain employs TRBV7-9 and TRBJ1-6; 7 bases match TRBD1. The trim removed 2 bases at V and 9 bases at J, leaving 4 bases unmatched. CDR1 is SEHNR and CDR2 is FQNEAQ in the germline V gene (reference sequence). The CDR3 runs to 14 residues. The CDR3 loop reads CASSLQGGSSPLHF. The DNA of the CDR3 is TGTGCCAGCAGCTTACAGGGGGGTAGTTCACCCCTCCACTTT. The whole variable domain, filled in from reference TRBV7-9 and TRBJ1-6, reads DTGVSQNPRHKITKRGQNVTFRCDPISEHNRLYWYRQTLGQGPEFLTYFQNEAQLEKSRLLSDRFSAERPKGSFSTLEIQRTEQGDSAMYLCASSLQGGSSPLHFGNGTRLTVT.

CDR3 sequence: CASRGTRYNEQFF. CDR3 in DNA: TGTGCCAGCAGGGGGACTCGTTACAATGAGCAGTTCTTC. V and J are TRBV2 and TRBJ2-1; perhaps TRBD2 as D (6 bases). Germline-derived CDR1 and CDR2 are SNHLY and FYNNEI. The CDR3 spans 13 residues. Trimming stripped 6 bases from V and 4 bases from J, with 10 bases between.